This T cell receptor (beta chain) was identified during a study of T cell repertoires in cytomegalovirus infection. The overall study: The authors relied on CMV epitopes, both recently identified HLA-C-restricted and well-studied HLA-B-restricted.

This clonotype was counted at least ten times. Its matching antigen is unknown. TCRdb re-analysed the reads in MiXCR, keeping a single row per CDR3 protein. The sample lists 700,000 to 950,000 distinct CDR3 sequences; approximately 32% were seen once. CDR1 LGHDT and CDR2 YNNKEL come from the germline V gene (reference sequence). The CDR3 contains 18 residues. V gave up 0 bases and J gave up 4 bases, with 20 bases separating them. The sequence was obtained from a human donor in good health (CMV status not recorded). Some clones in this sample may be carry-over from other donors' samples. This sequence joins TRBV3-1 and TRBJ2-3; D remains ambiguous. The sample here was cultured CD8+ T cells from PBMCs, taken from culture after CMV antigen stimulation. The CDR3 DNA sequence: TGTGCCAGCAGCCAAGAACGGCCCGCCTCCCCCTTTGCAGATACGCAGTATTTT. Translated, it gives CASSQERPASPFADTQYF.